These 3 T cell receptor beta chains were all obtained from the same sample, sequenced in a study of blood T cell repertoires in COVID-19. Libraries were prepared by immunoSEQ multiplex PCR; TCRdb keeps only in-frame clonotypes and omits some of them. This sample has fewer than 350,000 clones, with 81% found just once. The sequencing input was peripheral blood. The receptor source for this set is a woman aged 55 to 70 with active or convalescent COVID-19.

The V gene is TRBV27, the J gene TRBJ1-2, with 8 bases that match TRBD1. The CDR3 consists of 15 residues. V shed 5 bases, J shed 8 bases, and the junction held 13 bases outside the gene matches. The germline V gene has CDR1 MNHEY and CDR2 SMNVEV (reference sequence). CDR3 protein: CASSPWGTGNHGYTF. The DNA of the CDR3 is TGTGCCAGCAGTCCCTGGGGGACAGGCAATCACGGCTACACCTTC.

This chain uses TRBV4-1 with TRBJ2-3, with D possibly TRBD1 on 6 matching bases. The ends were cut back, 4 bases at V and 1 base at J, with 18 bases in the middle. The CDR3 loop spans 17 amino acids. Germline lookup yields CDR1 MGHRA and CDR2 YSYEKL. CDR3 DNA sequence: TGCGCCAGCAGCCCCTATTCCAGGGGCGGGCGCACAGATACGCAGTATTTT. It translates to CASSPYSRGGRTDTQYF.

V gene TRBV2 combines with J gene TRBJ1-2; 10 bases fit TRBD1. Unmatched junction bases numbered 3, after V lost 6 bases and J lost 5 bases. The CDR3 is made up of 13 amino acids. Germline V gene data show CDR1 as SNHLY and CDR2 as FYNNEI. CDR3 loop: CASRSDRGYGYTF. CDR3 in DNA: TGTGCCAGCAGGTCGGACAGGGGGTATGGCTACACCTTC.